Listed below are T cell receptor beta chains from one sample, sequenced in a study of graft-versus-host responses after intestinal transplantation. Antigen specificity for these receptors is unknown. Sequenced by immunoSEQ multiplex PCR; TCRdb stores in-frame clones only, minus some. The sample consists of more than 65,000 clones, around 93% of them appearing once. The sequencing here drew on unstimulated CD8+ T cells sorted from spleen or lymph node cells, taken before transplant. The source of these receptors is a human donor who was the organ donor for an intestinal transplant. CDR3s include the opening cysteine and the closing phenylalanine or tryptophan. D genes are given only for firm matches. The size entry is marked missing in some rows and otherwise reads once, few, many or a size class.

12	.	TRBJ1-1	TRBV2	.	CASSGDRGEAFF	TGTGCCAGCAGTGGGGATCGAGGTGAAGCTTTCTTT
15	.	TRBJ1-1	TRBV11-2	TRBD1	CASSLLEGGNTEAFF	TGTGCCAGCAGCCTCTTAGAAGGGGGCAACACTGAAGCTTTCTTT
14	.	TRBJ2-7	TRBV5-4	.	CASSLGRITYEQYF	TGTGCCAGCAGCTTAGGTCGTATCACCTACGAGCAGTACTTC
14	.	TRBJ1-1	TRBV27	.	CASSPWERNTEAFF	TGTGCCAGCAGTCCATGGGAGAGGAACACTGAAGCTTTCTTT
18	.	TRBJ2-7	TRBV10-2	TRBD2	CASNPGLAGAPVVYEQYF	TGCGCCAGCAACCCTGGACTAGCGGGGGCCCCAGTAGTCTACGAGCAGTACTTC
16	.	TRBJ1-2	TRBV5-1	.	CASSLEEGNQPYGYTF	TGCGCCAGCAGCTTGGAGGAGGGCAACCAACCCTATGGCTACACCTTC
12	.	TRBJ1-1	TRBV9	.	CASSVGGTEAFF	TGTGCCAGCAGCGTAGGGGGAACTGAAGCTTTCTTT
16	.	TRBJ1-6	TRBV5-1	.	CASSQGISSYNSPLHF	TGCGCCAGCAGCCAAGGAATAAGCTCCTATAATTCACCCCTCCACTTT
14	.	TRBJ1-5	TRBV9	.	CASSVDPSDQPQHF	TGTGCCAGCAGCGTAGACCCAAGCGATCAGCCCCAGCATTTT
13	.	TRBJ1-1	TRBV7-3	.	CASRGWEDTEAFF	TGTGCCAGCAGAGGCTGGGAGGACACTGAAGCTTTCTTT
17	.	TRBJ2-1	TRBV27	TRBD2	CASLSGNPTLSYNEQFF	TGTGCCAGCCTCAGCGGGAACCCGACCCTCTCCTACAATGAGCAGTTCTTC
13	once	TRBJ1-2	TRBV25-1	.	CASSVTLADGYTF	TGTGCCAGCAGTGTGACGTTGGCGGATGGCTACACCTTC
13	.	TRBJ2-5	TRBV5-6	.	CASSWTGQETQYF	TGTGCCAGCAGCTGGACTGGGCAAGAGACCCAGTACTTC
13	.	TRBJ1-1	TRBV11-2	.	CASSLLGNSEAFF	TGTGCCAGCAGCTTACTGGGTAATTCTGAAGCTTTCTTT
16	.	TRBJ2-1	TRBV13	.	CASSKEEGKPYNEQFF	TGTGCCAGCAGCAAGGAGGAGGGGAAACCTTACAATGAGCAGTTCTTC
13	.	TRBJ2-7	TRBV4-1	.	CASSQGTSYEQYF	TGCGCCAGCAGCCAAGGTACTAGCTACGAGCAGTACTTC
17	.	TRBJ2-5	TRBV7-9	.	CASSTGAEREGPETQYF	TGTGCCAGCAGCACAGGGGCAGAGAGGGAGGGCCCTGAGACCCAGTACTTC
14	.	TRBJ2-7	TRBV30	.	CAWIVGGSSYEQYF	TGTGCCTGGATTGTCGGGGGCAGTTCCTACGAGCAGTACTTC
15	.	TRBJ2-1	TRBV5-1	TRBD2	CASSLAGTSGYEQFF	TGCGCCAGCAGCTTGGCCGGGACTAGCGGGTATGAGCAGTTCTTC
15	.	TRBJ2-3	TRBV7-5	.	CVRSLAWAGTDTQYF	TGTGTCAGAAGCTTAGCATGGGCAGGCACAGATACGCAGTATTTT